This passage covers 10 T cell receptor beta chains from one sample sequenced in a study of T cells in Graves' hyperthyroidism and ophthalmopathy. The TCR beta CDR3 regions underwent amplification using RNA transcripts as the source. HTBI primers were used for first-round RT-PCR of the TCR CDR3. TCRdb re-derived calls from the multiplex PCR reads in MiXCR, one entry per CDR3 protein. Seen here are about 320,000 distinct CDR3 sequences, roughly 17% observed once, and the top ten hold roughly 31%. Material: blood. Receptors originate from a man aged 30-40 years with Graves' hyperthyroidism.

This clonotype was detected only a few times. The CDR3 spells CASSELSGRETQYF. The CDR3 coding sequence is TGTGCCAGCAGTGAACTGAGCGGGCGAGAGACCCAGTACTTC. V is TRBV2 and J is TRBJ2-5; possibly TRBD2 for D (6 bases). The CDR3 covers 14 residues. Looked up from germline, CDR1 is SNHLY and CDR2 is FYNNEI. The V end lost 2 bases, the J end lost 4 bases, and 11 bases lay between the germline ends.

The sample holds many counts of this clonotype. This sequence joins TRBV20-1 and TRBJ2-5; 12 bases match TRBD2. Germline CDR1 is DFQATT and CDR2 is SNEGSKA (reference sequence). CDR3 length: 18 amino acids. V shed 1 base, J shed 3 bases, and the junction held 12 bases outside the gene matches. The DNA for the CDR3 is TGCAGTGCTAGAGGGGTTTGGCTAGCGGGAGGGCTAAAAGAGACCCAGTACTTC. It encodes CSARGVWLAGGLKETQYF.

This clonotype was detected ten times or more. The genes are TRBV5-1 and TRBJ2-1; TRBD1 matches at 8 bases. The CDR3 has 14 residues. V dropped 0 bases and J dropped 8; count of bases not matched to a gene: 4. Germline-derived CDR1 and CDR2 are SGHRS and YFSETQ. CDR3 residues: CASSLGQGFDEQFF. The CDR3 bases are TGCGCCAGCAGCTTGGGACAGGGGTTCGATGAGCAGTTCTTC. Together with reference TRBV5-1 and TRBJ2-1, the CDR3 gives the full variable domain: KAGVTQTPRYLIKTRGQQVTLSCSPISGHRSVSWYQQTPGQGLQFLFEYFSETQRNKGNFPGRFSGRQFSNSRSEMNVSTLELGDSALYLCASSLGQGFDEQFFGPGTRLTVL.

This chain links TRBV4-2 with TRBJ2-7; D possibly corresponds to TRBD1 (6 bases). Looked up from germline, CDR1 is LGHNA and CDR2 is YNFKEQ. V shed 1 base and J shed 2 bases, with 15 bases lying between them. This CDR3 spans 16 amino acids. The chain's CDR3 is CASSQGRGGLAYEQYF. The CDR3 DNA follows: TGTGCCAGCAGCCAAGGACGAGGGGGTCTTGCCTACGAGCAGTACTTC.

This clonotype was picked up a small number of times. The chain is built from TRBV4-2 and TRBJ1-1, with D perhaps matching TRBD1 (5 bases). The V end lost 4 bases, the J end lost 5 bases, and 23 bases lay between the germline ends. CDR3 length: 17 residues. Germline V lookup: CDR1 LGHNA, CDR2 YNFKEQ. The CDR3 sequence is CASSPDSPGTVGTEAFF. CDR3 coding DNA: TGTGCCAGCAGCCCCGATTCCCCCGGGACCGTGGGGACTGAAGCTTTCTTT.

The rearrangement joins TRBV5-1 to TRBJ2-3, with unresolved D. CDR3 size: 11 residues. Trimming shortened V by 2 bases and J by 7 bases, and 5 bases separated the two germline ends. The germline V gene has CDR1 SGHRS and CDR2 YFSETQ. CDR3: CASSFAHTQYF. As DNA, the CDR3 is TGCGCCAGCAGCTTCGCACATACGCAGTATTTT.

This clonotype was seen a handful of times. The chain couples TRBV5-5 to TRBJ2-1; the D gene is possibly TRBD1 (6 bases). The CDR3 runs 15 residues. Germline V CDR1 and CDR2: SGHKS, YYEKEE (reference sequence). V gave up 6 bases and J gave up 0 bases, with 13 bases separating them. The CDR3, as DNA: TGTGCCAGCATCCAGGGGAAAAGCTCCTACAATGAGCAGTTCTTC. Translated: CASIQGKSSYNEQFF. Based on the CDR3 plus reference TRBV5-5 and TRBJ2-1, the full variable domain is DAGVTQSPTHLIKTRGQQVTLRCSPISGHKSVSWYQQVLGQGPQFIFQYYEKEERGRGNFPDRFSARQFPNYSSELNVNALLLGDSALYLCASIQGKSSYNEQFFGPGTRLTVL.

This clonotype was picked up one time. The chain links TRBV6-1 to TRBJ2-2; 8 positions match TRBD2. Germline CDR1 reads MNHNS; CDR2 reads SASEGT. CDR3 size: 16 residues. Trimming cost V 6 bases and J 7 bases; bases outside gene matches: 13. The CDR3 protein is CASSPRGGRGVGELFF. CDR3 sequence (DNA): TGTGCCAGCAGCCCCCGGGGGGGCCGAGGGGTCGGGGAGCTGTTTTTT.

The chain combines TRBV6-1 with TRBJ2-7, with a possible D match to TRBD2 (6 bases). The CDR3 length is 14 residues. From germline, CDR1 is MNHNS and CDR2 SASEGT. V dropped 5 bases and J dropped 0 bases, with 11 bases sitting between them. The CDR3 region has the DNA TGTGCCAGCAGTAACATGGGGGGCTCCTACGAGCAGTACTTC. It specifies CASSNMGGSYEQYF.

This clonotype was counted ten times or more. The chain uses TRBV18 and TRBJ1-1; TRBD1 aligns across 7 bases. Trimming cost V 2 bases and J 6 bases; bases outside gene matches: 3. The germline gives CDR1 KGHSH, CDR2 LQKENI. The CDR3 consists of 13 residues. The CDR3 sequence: CASSPFTGAEAFF. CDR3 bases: TGTGCCAGCTCACCATTCACAGGGGCTGAAGCTTTCTTT.